Listed below are T cell receptor beta chains from one sample, sequenced in a study of blood T cell repertoires in COVID-19. Profiling relied on immunoSEQ multiplex PCR, and the TCRdb table lists in-frame clones only, not all of them. The repertoire holds about 410,000 clones, with more than 80% as singletons. Sample: peripheral blood. These TCRs come from a woman aged 30 to 39 with active or convalescent COVID-19. The CDR3 runs from the conserved cysteine through the conserved F or W. Fields, in order: D gene, J gene, clone size, V gene, CDR3 protein, CDR3 DNA. A D gene is named only where the DNA matches it firmly. Clone sizes are given selectively: once, few, many, or a class where the clone is expanded.

NA	TRBJ1-2	NA	TRBV29-1	CSVAQTNYGYTF	TGCAGCGTTGCACAGACTAACTATGGCTACACCTTC
TRBD2	TRBJ2-1	NA	TRBV6-5	CASPREGGPNEQFF	TGTGCCAGCCCCCGGGAGGGGGGCCCCAATGAGCAGTTCTTC
NA	TRBJ2-1	NA	TRBV5-6	CASSLAGRYNEQFF	TGTGCCAGCAGCTTGGCGGGAAGATACAATGAGCAGTTCTTC
TRBD1	TRBJ2-3	NA	TRBV28	CASRAPAGTGTDTQYF	TGTGCCAGCAGGGCCCCGGCGGGGACAGGGACAGATACGCAGTATTTT
NA	TRBJ1-1	NA	TRBV21-1	CASSNGAPFWDRWQENTEAFF	TGTGCCAGCAGCAATGGGGCCCCATTTTGGGACAGGTGGCAGGAGAACACTGAAGCTTTCTTT
TRBD1	TRBJ2-3	NA	TRBV5-1	CASSLGTGGKDTQYF	TGCGCCAGCAGCTTGGGGACAGGGGGCAAGGATACGCAGTATTTT
NA	TRBJ1-1	NA	TRBV18	CASSVMGLLDEAFF	TGTGCCAGCTCAGTAATGGGGCTCCTTGATGAAGCTTTCTTT
NA	TRBJ2-1	NA	TRBV5-1	CASSLGANEQFF	TGCGCCAGCAGCCTAGGGGCCAATGAGCAGTTCTTC
TRBD1	TRBJ1-5	NA	TRBV6-1	CASSEAPRGRLPQHF	TGTGCCAGCAGTGAAGCCCCCAGGGGGCGTCTTCCCCAGCATTTT
NA	TRBJ2-5	NA	TRBV27	CASSQTNPGETQYF	TGTGCCAGCAGTCAAACCAACCCGGGGGAGACCCAGTACTTC
TRBD1	TRBJ2-3	once	TRBV7-6	CASSLTAGDRGGTDTQYF	TGTGCCAGCAGCTTAACGGCGGGGGACAGGGGCGGTACAGATACGCAGTATTTT
NA	TRBJ1-1	NA	TRBV14	CASSPHRATEAFF	TGTGCCAGCAGCCCCCACAGAGCCACTGAAGCTTTCTTT